Below are 9 T cell receptor beta chains sequenced from a single sample in a study of molecular identifiers for immune sequencing clone quantification. MiXCR, run by TCRdb on the PCR reads, gives a single entry per CDR3 protein. The sample holds approximately 550,000 distinct CDR3 sequences; about 25% are singletons and the top ten take over 0.6%. Sequencing was carried out using naive CD8+ T cells from blood, with Jurkat cell RNA spiked in. Noted subset: FACS-sorted CD8+CD4-CCR7+CD45RA+ naive T cells. These receptors were taken from a human donor in good health. Some libraries in this study had Jurkat cell RNA spiked in.

A word on this clonotype: A much bigger clone sits one base away, suggesting this may be a read error. The chain uses TRBV7-9 and TRBJ2-3; D perhaps matches TRBD2 (6 bases). Germline CDR1 and CDR2: SEHNR and FQNEAQ (reference sequence). The length of the CDR3 is 15 residues. V lost 5 bases, J lost 2 bases, and 14 bases lay in between. The CDR3 nucleotides are TGTGCCAGCAGCAATAGGACTACATACACAGATACGCAGTATTTT. It encodes CASSNRTTYTDTQYF.

The chain carries TRBV9 and TRBJ1-2, with no clear D. Germline CDR1 SGDLS, CDR2 YYNGEE. Trimming took off 5 bases at V and 0 bases at J, with 8 bases between the two ends. CDR3 size: 13 residues. CDR3 protein: CASRDGSNYGYTF. CDR3 nucleotides: TGTGCCAGCAGGGACGGTTCTAACTATGGCTACACCTTC.

With regard to this clonotype: Its ends do not fully match the called genes, so a read error is possible. This sequence joins TRBV6-9 and TRBJ2-2; D tentatively fits TRBD1 or TRBD2 (5 bases each). Germline loops: CDR1 MNHGY, CDR2 SVAAGI. This CDR3 has 15 residues. The CDR3 region is CASGPRGANTGELLF. Written as DNA, the CDR3 is TGTGCCAGCGGGCCTAGGGGAGCGAACACCGGGGAGCTGCTTTTT.

This clonotype has a count of ten or more. The genes are TRBV28 and TRBJ2-7, with 7 bases matching TRBD1. Germline values: CDR1 MDHEN, CDR2 SYDVKM. Trimming took 10 bases from V and 5 from J; bases not matched to a gene: 11. The length of the CDR3 is 13 residues. The CDR3 is CATSQRGQDEQYF. The CDR3 nucleotides are TGTGCCACTAGTCAAAGGGGGCAGGACGAGCAGTACTTC.

This chain joins TRBV27 and TRBJ1-3; TRBD1 might be the D (5 bases). Trimming left V 5 bases short and J 3 bases short, with 11 bases between. Germline loops: CDR1 MNHEY, CDR2 SMNVEV (reference sequence). CDR3 size: 14 residues. CDR3 bases: TGTGCCAGCAGTCCCGGGGGAGTTGGAAACACCATATATTTT. The encoded protein is CASSPGGVGNTIYF.

As to this clonotype: The junction differs from germline at one of its ends, possibly a read error. V is TRBV13 and J is TRBJ2-3; perhaps TRBD2 as D (5 bases). CDR1 is PRHDT, CDR2 FYEKMQ, per germline (reference sequence). The CDR3 has 14 residues. The CDR3 region is CASGLGLSTDTQYF. In DNA, the CDR3 is TGTGCCAGCGGCTTAGGACTTTCCACAGATACGCAGTATTTT.

V is TRBV5-3 and J is TRBJ1-1, with 8 positions matching TRBD1. TRBV5-3 is designated an ORF whose function remains uncertain. The CDR3 contains 15 residues. V was pared by 8 bases and J by 7 bases, with 16 bases of the junction left unmatched. The CDR3 loop reads CASGDSRGQGDEAFF. The CDR3 nucleotides read TGTGCCAGCGGGGACTCCAGGGGGCAAGGCGATGAAGCTTTCTTT.

This clonotype has at least ten counts. This chain's CDR3 is CASSQDRQQYEQYF. CDR3 in DNA: TGCGCCAGCAGCCAAGATCGGCAGCAGTACGAGCAGTACTTC. The V gene is TRBV4-3, the J gene TRBJ2-7; no reliable D call. With 0 bases removed from V and 4 bases from J, the gap between germline ends came to 10 bases. The CDR3 length is 14 residues. Germline CDR1 and CDR2: LGHNA and YSLEER.

This clonotype was detected many times. The chain combines TRBV20-1 with TRBJ1-5; weak D call: TRBD1 (5 bases). This CDR3 is built from 16 residues. The V gene lost 6 bases and the J gene lost 0 bases, with 18 bases spanning the gap. Germline CDR1 and CDR2: DFQATT and SNEGSKA (reference sequence). The CDR3 DNA is TGCAGTGCCGGGACTCGAGCGGGTAGTAGCAATCAGCCCCAGCATTTT. It is translated as CSAGTRAGSSNQPQHF.